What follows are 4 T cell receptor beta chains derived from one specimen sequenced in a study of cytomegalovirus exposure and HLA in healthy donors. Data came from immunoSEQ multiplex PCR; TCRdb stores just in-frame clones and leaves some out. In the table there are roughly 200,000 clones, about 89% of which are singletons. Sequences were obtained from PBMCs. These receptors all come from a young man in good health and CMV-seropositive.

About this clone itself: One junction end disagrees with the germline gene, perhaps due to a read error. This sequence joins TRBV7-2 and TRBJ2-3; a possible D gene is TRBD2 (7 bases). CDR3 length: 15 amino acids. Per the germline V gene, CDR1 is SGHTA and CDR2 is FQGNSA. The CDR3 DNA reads TGTGCCAGCACCTTAGGGGGGGCGACCCAAGGGGGGCAGTATTTT. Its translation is CASTLGGATQGGQYF.

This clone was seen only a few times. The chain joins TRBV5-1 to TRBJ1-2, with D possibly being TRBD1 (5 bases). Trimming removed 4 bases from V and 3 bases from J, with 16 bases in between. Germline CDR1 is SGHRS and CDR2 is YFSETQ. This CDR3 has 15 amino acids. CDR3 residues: CASSTSEGSDYGYTF. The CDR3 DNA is TGCGCCAGCAGCACCTCGGAGGGGTCGGACTATGGCTACACCTTC.

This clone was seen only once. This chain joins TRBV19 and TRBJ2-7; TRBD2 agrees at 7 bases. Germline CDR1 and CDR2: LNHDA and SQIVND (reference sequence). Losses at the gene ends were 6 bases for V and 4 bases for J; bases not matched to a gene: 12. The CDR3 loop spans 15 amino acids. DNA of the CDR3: TGTGCCAGTAGCCCAAAAGCTAGCGGAAGTTACGAGCAGTACTTC. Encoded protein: CASSPKASGSYEQYF.

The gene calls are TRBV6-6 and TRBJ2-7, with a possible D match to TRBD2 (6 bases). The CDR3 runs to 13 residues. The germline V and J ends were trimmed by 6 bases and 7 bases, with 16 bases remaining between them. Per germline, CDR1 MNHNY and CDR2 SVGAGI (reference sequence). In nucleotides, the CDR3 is TGTGCCAGCAGAGGGGCCGGGGGAAAGGAGCAGTACTTC. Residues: CASRGAGGKEQYF.